These 27 T cell receptor beta chains share one sample of origin, sequenced in a study of early T cells in non-severe SARS-CoV-2 infection. TCRdb reanalysed the 5' RACE reads using MiXCR and keeps one entry per CDR3 protein. This table has approximately 73,000 distinct CDR3 sequences, approximately 10% appearing once. Material: whole blood. The receptors shown here come from an adult who was a healthcare worker with PCR-confirmed SARS-CoV-2 infection or an uninfected control (not recorded which).

This clonotype was counted at least ten times. CDR3 region: CAWTMGATYEQYF. DNA of the CDR3: TGTGCCTGGACGATGGGGGCAACCTACGAGCAGTACTTC. The chain uses TRBV30 and TRBJ2-7; D might be TRBD1 (6 bases). Trimming removed 4 bases from V and 2 bases from J, with 12 bases in between. The CDR3 is 13 residues long. Germline assignment: CDR1 GTSNPN and CDR2 SVGIG (reference sequence).

This clonotype appeared a few times. J is TRBJ2-7 and V is TRBV19; either TRBD1 or TRBD2 may fit D (6 bases each). Germline V gene data show CDR1 as LNHDA and CDR2 as SQIVND (reference sequence). The CDR3 is 13 amino acids. With 2 bases removed from V and 6 bases from J, the gap between germline ends came to 11 bases. CDR3 protein: CASSISEGGEQYF. CDR3 in DNA: TGTGCCAGTAGTATATCAGAGGGGGGCGAGCAGTACTTC.

This clonotype was seen repeatedly, ten times or more. The chain is built from TRBV5-1 and TRBJ1-1, with unresolved D. From germline, CDR1 is SGHRS and CDR2 YFSETQ. The CDR3 covers 14 residues. Trimming removed 0 bases at V and 4 bases at J, with 10 bases between. CDR3 protein: CASSLDGEGTEAFF. CDR3 nucleotides: TGCGCCAGCAGCTTGGATGGGGAGGGCACTGAAGCTTTCTTT.

This clonotype came up a few times. The rearrangement links TRBV12-3 or TRBV12-4 to TRBJ2-5; D is unclear. The CDR3 is made up of 13 amino acids. V dropped 1 base and J dropped 1 base, with 4 bases sitting between them. In DNA form, the CDR3 reads TGTGCCAGCAGTTTAGTCCTCCAAGAGACCCAGTACTTC. Protein sequence: CASSLVLQETQYF.

This clonotype was counted many times. The rearrangement uses TRBV7-6 and TRBJ2-5; the D is unclear. Germline V gene sequence: CDR1 SGHVS, CDR2 FNYEAQ. Deletions cut 4 bases from V and 2 bases from J, with 5 bases between. This CDR3 has 12 amino acids. The DNA for the CDR3 is TGTGCCAGCAGCTCTTCTCAAGAGACCCAGTACTTC. The encoded protein is CASSSSQETQYF.

The sample holds many counts of this clonotype. The chain links TRBV5-6 to TRBJ1-2; D unclear. CDR3 size: 14 residues. V was cut by 2 bases and J by 5 bases, with 13 bases left in between. Germline CDR1 is SGHDT and CDR2 is YYEEEE. CDR3 in DNA: TGTGCCAGCAGCTTCGAGGAAAGCCTTTATGGCTACACCTTC. This codes for CASSFEESLYGYTF.

This clonotype was recorded at least ten times. The rearrangement links TRBV6-6 to TRBJ2-1; D may be TRBD2 (5 bases). The CDR3 totals 16 residues. CDR1 and CDR2 from the germline V gene are MNHNY and SVGAGI (reference sequence). The ends were cut back, 0 bases at V and 5 bases at J, with 14 bases in the middle. The CDR3 spells CASSYSIGRTNNEQFF. The CDR3 bases are TGTGCCAGCAGTTACTCGATAGGGAGAACAAACAATGAGCAGTTCTTC.

At least ten counts were recorded for this clonotype. The chain is built from TRBV27 and TRBJ2-6; D call uncertain. Germline values: CDR1 MNHEY, CDR2 SMNVEV (reference sequence). V lost 5 bases and J 2 bases, leaving 4 bases between the germline ends. This CDR3 region has 13 residues. The CDR3 region is CASSLTGANVLTF. The CDR3, as DNA: TGTGCCAGCAGTCTAACTGGGGCCAACGTCCTGACTTTC.

The sample holds many counts of this clonotype. The genes are TRBV5-5 and TRBJ1-5; 7 nucleotides align to TRBD1. The CDR3 sequence is 17 residues long. The germline CDR1 and CDR2 sequences are SGHKS and YYEKEE (reference sequence). The V and J ends lost 1 base and 6 bases, in that order; junction bases with no gene match: 13. The CDR3 spells CASSLTNVHRGGQPQHF. CDR3 bases: TGTGCCAGCAGCTTGACAAATGTTCACAGGGGCGGTCAGCCCCAGCATTTT.

The V call is TRBV12-3 or TRBV12-4, the J call TRBJ2-3; 7 nucleotides line up with TRBD2. This CDR3 spans 15 amino acids. Trimming took 5 bases from V and 6 from J; bases not matched to a gene: 11. CDR3 sequence: CASSLPGLRGDTQYF. In nucleotides, the CDR3 is TGTGCCAGCAGTCTACCGGGACTACGAGGGGATACGCAGTATTTT.

A few counts support this clonotype. The rearrangement uses TRBV27 and TRBJ1-2; D is ambiguous. The CDR3 has 16 amino acids. The V gene lost 5 bases and the J gene lost 4 bases, with 20 bases spanning the gap. Germline values: CDR1 MNHEY, CDR2 SMNVEV (reference sequence). The CDR3 DNA reads TGTGCCAGCAGTCCTTGGAAAAAGGGAGAGAGCTATGGCTACACCTTC. Protein product: CASSPWKKGESYGYTF.

This clonotype showed up just a few times. The V and J genes are TRBV4-2 and TRBJ1-1; weak D call: TRBD1 (6 bases). Germline V gene data show CDR1 as LGHNA and CDR2 as YNFKEQ. The CDR3 is 16 residues long. With 6 bases removed from V and 1 base from J, the gap between germline ends came to 18 bases. The CDR3 region is CASRKGGPVPNTEAFF. The CDR3, as DNA: TGTGCCAGCAGGAAGGGGGGCCCCGTACCGAACACTGAAGCTTTCTTT.

Only a few counts were recorded for this clonotype. The chain recombines TRBV7-6 with TRBJ2-2; tentatively, D is TRBD2 (5 bases). This CDR3 has 17 residues. Trimming shortened V by 5 bases and J by 2 bases, and 18 bases separated the two germline ends. CDR1 and CDR2 (germline): SGHVS, FNYEAQ. The DNA for the CDR3 is TGTGCCAGCAGCCAAGTCCTAGCCACCCTTAACACCGGGGAGCTGTTTTTT. It specifies CASSQVLATLNTGELFF.

The V gene is TRBV6-5, the J gene TRBJ2-3; 7 bases line up with TRBD1. V lost 6 bases, J lost 4 bases, and 4 bases stayed unmatched. The germline V gene encodes CDR1 MNHEY and CDR2 SVGAGI. The CDR3 is 13 residues long. The CDR3 DNA is TGTGCCAGCAGAACAGGGGATGCAGATACGCAGTATTTT. Its translation is CASRTGDADTQYF.

This clonotype was detected ten times or more. V gene TRBV29-1 combines with J gene TRBJ1-4; D ambiguous. The CDR3 is made up of 12 amino acids. The germline CDR1 and CDR2 sequences are SQVTM and ANQGSEA. The V end was cut by 5 bases, the J end by 5 bases, with 9 bases between. The CDR3 loop is CSVRRQNEKLFF. The DNA of the CDR3 is TGCAGCGTTCGACGGCAGAATGAAAAACTGTTTTTT. Full variable domain (missing parts from reference TRBV29-1 and TRBJ1-4): SAVISQKPSRDICQRGTSLTIQCQVDSQVTMMFWYRQQPGQSLTLIATANQGSEATYESGFVIDKFPISRPNLTFSTLTVSNMSPEDSSIYLCSVRRQNEKLFFGSGTQLSVL.

V is TRBV3-1 and J is TRBJ2-5; no firm D call. V lost 3 bases, J lost 3 bases, and 5 bases lay in between. CDR3 size: 12 residues. Germline values: CDR1 LGHDT, CDR2 YNNKEL (reference sequence). The CDR3 region has the DNA TGTGCCAGCAGCCAGCCAGAAGAGACCCAGTACTTC. This sequence encodes CASSQPEETQYF.

This clonotype turned up a few times. The rearrangement links TRBV27 to TRBJ2-3; 10 nucleotides agree with TRBD1. The CDR3 is 13 amino acids. Trimming removed 6 bases from V and 8 bases from J; junction bases left unmatched: 5. The germline V gene has CDR1 MNHEY and CDR2 SMNVEV (reference sequence). The CDR3 loop reads CASRPTGGRTQYF. As DNA, the CDR3 is TGTGCCAGCAGACCGACAGGGGGCCGTACGCAGTATTTT.

The count of this clonotype is one. Being one base from a much bigger clone, this may be a read error. This rearrangement joins TRBV6-5 to TRBJ1-6; D gene uncertain. Germline V gives CDR1 MNHEY, CDR2 SVGAGI. The CDR3 extends over 12 amino acids. CDR3 sequence (DNA): TGTGCCAACAGTTATACCGATTCACCCCTCCACTTT. Amino acids: CANSYTDSPLHF.

This clonotype has only a few counts. This chain uses TRBV20-1 with TRBJ2-7; the match to TRBD1 covers 7 bases. The CDR3 is 15 residues long. The V segment lost 4 bases and the J segment 2 bases; nucleotides outside the gene matches: 11. Per the germline V gene, CDR1 is DFQATT and CDR2 is SNEGSKA (reference sequence). CDR3 loop: CSATSLTGLTYEQYF. In nucleotides, the CDR3 is TGCAGTGCTACAAGCTTGACAGGGTTAACCTACGAGCAGTACTTC.

This clonotype was detected ten times or more. V and J are TRBV19 and TRBJ2-1; D may be TRBD2 (5 bases). V lost 3 bases, J lost 6 bases, and 12 bases lay in between. The germline CDR1 and CDR2 sequences are LNHDA and SQIVND (reference sequence). This CDR3 region has 14 residues. The CDR3 here is CASSITGRANEQFF. CDR3 in DNA: TGTGCCAGTAGTATTACGGGAAGGGCCAATGAGCAGTTCTTC.

This clonotype was seen only once. This chain connects TRBV4-3 to TRBJ1-1; TRBD1 matches at 9 bases. Germline CDR1 is LGHNA and CDR2 is YSLEER. The CDR3 runs to 15 residues. The J segment lost 8 bases and the V segment lost 1 base, leaving 8 bases of the junction unmatched. The CDR3 region is CASSQGAGTGTEAFF. The CDR3 bases are TGCGCCAGCAGCCAAGGCGCCGGGACAGGGACCGAAGCTTTCTTT.

This clonotype was counted at least ten times. V is TRBV15 and J is TRBJ1-1; no definite D call. The V and J ends lost 0 bases and 8 bases respectively, with 13 bases between them. Germline V gene sequence: CDR1 LNHNV, CDR2 YYDKDF (reference sequence). The CDR3 extends over 14 amino acids. This CDR3 is CATSRDRQASEAFF. In DNA form, the CDR3 reads TGTGCCACCAGCAGAGATCGGCAGGCCTCGGAAGCTTTCTTT.

This clonotype was counted many times. V usage is TRBV6-6 and J usage is TRBJ2-7; possible D gene TRBD2, 5 bases. The CDR3 consists of 16 residues. CDR1 is MNHNY, CDR2 SVGAGI, per germline (reference sequence). Trimming shortened V by 8 bases and J by 0 bases, and 20 bases separated the two germline ends. The CDR3 DNA sequence: TGTGCCAGCTTCGATCCTGAGGGCCTGAGCTCCTACGAGCAGTACTTC. Its translation: CASFDPEGLSSYEQYF.

This clonotype was counted at least ten times. The chain links TRBV7-2 to TRBJ2-3; 10 bases map to TRBD1. Germline V CDR1 and CDR2: SGHTA, FQGNSA. The trim removed 5 bases at V and 3 bases at J, leaving 5 bases unmatched. This CDR3 has 15 residues. This CDR3 is CASSQTGGPTDTQYF. CDR3 nucleotides: TGTGCCAGCAGCCAGACAGGGGGCCCAACAGATACGCAGTATTTT.

The V gene is TRBV12-3 or TRBV12-4, the J gene TRBJ2-2, with TRBD2 matching over 8 bases. V was pared by 5 bases and J by 4 bases, with 9 bases of the junction left unmatched. This CDR3 contains 16 residues. CDR3 coding DNA: TGTGCCAGCAGTCCAAGACCGGGGGGGAGCACCGGGGAGCTGTTTTTT. Its protein is CASSPRPGGSTGELFF.

This clonotype was detected ten times or more. The V gene is TRBV7-2, the J gene TRBJ2-4, with D possibly being TRBD2 (6 bases). The CDR3 loop spans 15 amino acids. Germline V gives CDR1 SGHTA, CDR2 FQGNSA. The germline V and J ends were trimmed by 5 bases and 1 base, with 12 bases remaining between them. The CDR3: CASSVRDFAKNIQYF. The CDR3 DNA follows: TGTGCCAGCAGCGTCCGGGACTTTGCCAAAAACATTCAGTACTTC.

This clonotype was seen a handful of times. The rearrangement links TRBV29-1 to TRBJ2-3; TRBD2 matches 8 bases. From germline, CDR1 is SQVTM and CDR2 ANQGSEA. V trimming: 1 base; J trimming: 0 bases; junction bases outside the gene matches: 6. The CDR3 length is 16 residues. The CDR3 region is CSVEGVQRGSTDTQYF. In DNA, the CDR3 is TGCAGCGTTGAAGGGGTTCAGCGGGGGAGCACAGATACGCAGTATTTT.